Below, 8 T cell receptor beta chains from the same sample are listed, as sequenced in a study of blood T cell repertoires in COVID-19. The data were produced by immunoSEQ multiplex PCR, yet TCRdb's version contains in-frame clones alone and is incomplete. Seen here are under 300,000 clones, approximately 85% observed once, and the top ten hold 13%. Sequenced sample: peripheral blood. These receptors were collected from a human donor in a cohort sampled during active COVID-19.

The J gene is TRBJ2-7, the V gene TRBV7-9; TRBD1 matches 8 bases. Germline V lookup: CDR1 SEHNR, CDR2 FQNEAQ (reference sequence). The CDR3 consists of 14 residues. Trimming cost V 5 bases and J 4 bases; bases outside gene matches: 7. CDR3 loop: CASSPGTGSYEQYF. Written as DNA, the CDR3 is TGTGCCAGCAGCCCCGGGACAGGAAGTTACGAGCAGTACTTC. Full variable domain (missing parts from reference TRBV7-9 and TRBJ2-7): DTGVSQNPRHKITKRGQNVTFRCDPISEHNRLYWYRQTLGQGPEFLTYFQNEAQLEKSRLLSDRFSAERPKGSFSTLEIQRTEQGDSAMYLCASSPGTGSYEQYFGPGTRLTVT.

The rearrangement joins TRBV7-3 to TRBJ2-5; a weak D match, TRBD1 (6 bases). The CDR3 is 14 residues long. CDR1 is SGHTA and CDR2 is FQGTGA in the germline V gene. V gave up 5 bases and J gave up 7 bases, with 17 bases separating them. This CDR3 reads CASSQTRGGGTQYF. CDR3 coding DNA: TGTGCCAGCAGCCAAACCAGGGGTGGCGGGACCCAGTACTTC.

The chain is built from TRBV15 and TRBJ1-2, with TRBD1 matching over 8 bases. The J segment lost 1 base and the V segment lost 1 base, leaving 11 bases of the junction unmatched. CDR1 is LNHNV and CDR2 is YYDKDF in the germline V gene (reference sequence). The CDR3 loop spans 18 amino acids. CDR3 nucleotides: TGTGCCACCAGCAGAGGAACCAAGGGACAGGTGATTAACTATGGCTACACCTTC. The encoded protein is CATSRGTKGQVINYGYTF.

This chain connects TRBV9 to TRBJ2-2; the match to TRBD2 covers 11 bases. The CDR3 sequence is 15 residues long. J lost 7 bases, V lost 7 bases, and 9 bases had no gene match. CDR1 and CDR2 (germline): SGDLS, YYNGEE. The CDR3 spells CASSLSGRADGELFF. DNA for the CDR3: TGTGCCAGCTCCCTTAGCGGGAGGGCCGACGGGGAGCTGTTTTTT. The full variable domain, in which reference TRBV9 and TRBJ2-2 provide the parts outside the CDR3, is DSGVTQTPKHLITATGQRVTLRCSPRSGDLSVYWYQQSLDQGLQFLIQYYNGEERAKGNILERFSAQQFPDLHSELNLSSLELGDSALYFCASSLSGRADGELFFGEGSRLTVL.

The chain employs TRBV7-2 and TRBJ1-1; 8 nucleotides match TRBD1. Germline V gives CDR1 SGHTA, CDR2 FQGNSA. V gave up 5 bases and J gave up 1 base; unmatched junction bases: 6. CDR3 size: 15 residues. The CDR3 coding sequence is TGTGCCAGCAGCCCTAGACAGGGGACGAACACTGAAGCTTTCTTT. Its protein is CASSPRQGTNTEAFF.

For the CDR3, the DNA is TGTGCCAGCAGTGAATTCGCGGGAGGTTCGCTGTACAATGAGCAGTTCTTC. It is translated as CASSEFAGGSLYNEQFF. V and J are TRBV6-1 and TRBJ2-1; 8 positions agree with TRBD2. The CDR3 runs to 17 residues. Germline V lookup: CDR1 MNHNS, CDR2 SASEGT. The V gene end was trimmed by 2 bases and the J gene end by 4 bases; junction bases not matched to a gene: 10.

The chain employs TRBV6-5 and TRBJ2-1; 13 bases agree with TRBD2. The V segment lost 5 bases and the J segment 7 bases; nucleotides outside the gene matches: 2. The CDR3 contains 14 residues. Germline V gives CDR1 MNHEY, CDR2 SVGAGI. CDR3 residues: CASSRLAGGNEQFF. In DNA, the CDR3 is TGTGCCAGCAGTCGACTAGCGGGAGGTAATGAGCAGTTCTTC.

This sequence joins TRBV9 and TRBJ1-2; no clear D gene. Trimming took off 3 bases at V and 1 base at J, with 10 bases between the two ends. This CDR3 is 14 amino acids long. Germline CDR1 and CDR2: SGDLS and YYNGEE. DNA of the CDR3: TGTGCCAGCAGCGAATGGGAGAGTAACTATGGCTACACCTTC. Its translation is CASSEWESNYGYTF.